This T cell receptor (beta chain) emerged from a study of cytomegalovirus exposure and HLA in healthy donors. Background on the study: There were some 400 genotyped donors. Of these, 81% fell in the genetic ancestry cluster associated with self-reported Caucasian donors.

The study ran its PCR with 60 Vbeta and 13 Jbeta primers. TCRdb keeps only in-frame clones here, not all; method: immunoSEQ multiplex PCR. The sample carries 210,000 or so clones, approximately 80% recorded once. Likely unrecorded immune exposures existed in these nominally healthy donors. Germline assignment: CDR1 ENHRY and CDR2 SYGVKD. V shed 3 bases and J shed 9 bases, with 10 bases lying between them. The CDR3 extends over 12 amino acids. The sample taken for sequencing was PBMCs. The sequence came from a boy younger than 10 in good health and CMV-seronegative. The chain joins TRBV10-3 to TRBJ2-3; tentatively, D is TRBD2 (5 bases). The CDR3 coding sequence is TGTGCCATCAGTGAACCAGGAGGCACGCAGTATTTT. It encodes CAISEPGGTQYF.